Listed below are T cell receptor beta chains from one sample, sequenced in a study of CD4+ T cells in melanoma. Sequencing used immunoSEQ multiplex PCR; TCRdb keeps in-frame clones, though not all of them. This sample yields more than 8,500 clones, of which almost 70% are seen a single time; about 20% belongs to the top ten. The sequenced sample consisted of peripheral blood. The receptor source for this set is a human donor with melanoma. Each CDR3 is given with its conserved first and last residue. D genes are given only for firm matches. Not every row has a clone size; where given, it reads once, few, many or a size class.

cdr3_nt | cdr3_aa | d_call | v_call | clone_size | j_call
TGCGCCAGCAGCTTGACCTGGGGGCGGGAGACCCAGTACTTC | CASSLTWGRETQYF | - | TRBV5-1 | - | TRBJ2-5
TGTGCCAGTAGTACACCGGGGACAGCCTACGGTCACGGCTACACCTTC | CASSTPGTAYGHGYTF | TRBD1 | TRBV19 | medium-sized | TRBJ1-2
TGTGCCAGCAGCCAAGATTCGGTAAGAGCAGATGGCTACACCTTC | CASSQDSVRADGYTF | - | TRBV4-2 | - | TRBJ1-2
TGCGCCAGCAGCCAAGACAGCATGTATAGCAATCAGCCCCAGCATTTT | CASSQDSMYSNQPQHF | - | TRBV4-1 | - | TRBJ1-5
TGTGCCAGCAGCTTCGTAGCGGGGGCCCACAATGAGCAGTTCTTC | CASSFVAGAHNEQFF | TRBD2 | TRBV5-4 | - | TRBJ2-1
TGTGCCAGCTCATCCGTTGGGTATGGCTACACCTTC | CASSSVGYGYTF | - | TRBV6-5 | - | TRBJ1-2
TGCGCCAGCAGCCAAGATTTGGGGTTGCGCAATGAGCAGTTCTTC | CASSQDLGLRNEQFF | - | TRBV4-3 | - | TRBJ2-1
TGTGCCATCAGTGAGTCTCCTTACGAGCAGTACTTC | CAISESPYEQYF | - | TRBV10-3 | - | TRBJ2-7
TGTGCCAGCTCACCTGGGACTAGCGGAGAGACCCAGTACTTC | CASSPGTSGETQYF | TRBD2 | TRBV18 | few | TRBJ2-5
TGCAGCGCTCACACCAATCGGGACACTGAAGCTTTCTTT | CSAHTNRDTEAFF | - | TRBV29-1 | few | TRBJ1-1
TGTGCCAGCAGTCAGGGGGCTGAAGCTTTCTTT | CASSQGAEAFF | TRBD1 | TRBV6-1 | once | TRBJ1-1
TGTGCCAGCAGCCCCGGCGGGGGGAAAGACGAGCAGTACTTC | CASSPGGGKDEQYF | TRBD2 | TRBV11-2 | - | TRBJ2-7
TGTGCCAGCAGTTATAATGGAGGCCGAGTCAATGAGCAGTTCTTC | CASSYNGGRVNEQFF | - | TRBV6-5 | - | TRBJ2-1
TGCAGCGTTCCACCTCAGGGGAGGAAGTACAATGAGCAGTTCTTC | CSVPPQGRKYNEQFF | - | TRBV29-1 | - | TRBJ2-1
TGTGCCAGCAGCGAAACAGGGGGACCGGCCTACGAGCAGTACTTC | CASSETGGPAYEQYF | TRBD1 | TRBV4-2 | - | TRBJ2-7
TGTGCCAGCAGCTTAGCGGACTGGACAGGGAGCTCCTACAATGAGCAGTTCTTC | CASSLADWTGSSYNEQFF | TRBD1 | TRBV11-1 | - | TRBJ2-1
TGTGCCAGCAGCTTAGACCAAGGGGCTGAAGCTTTCTTT | CASSLDQGAEAFF | - | TRBV11-1 | - | TRBJ1-1
TGTGCCAGCAGTGTAGGGCTAGCGGGGGCCAAAAACATTCAGTACTTC | CASSVGLAGAKNIQYF | TRBD2 | TRBV6-1 | - | TRBJ2-4
TGTGCCAGCAGCCCACCCTTTGCGGGGGTTTCCTACAATGAGCAGTTCTTC | CASSPPFAGVSYNEQFF | TRBD2 | TRBV11-2 | - | TRBJ2-1
TGTGCCAGCAGCGGAATCAGGGAAGATACGCAGTATTTT | CASSGIREDTQYF | - | TRBV7-9 | - | TRBJ2-3
TGTGCCAGCTCCGGGACAATTAGCAATCAGCCCCAGCATTTT | CASSGTISNQPQHF | - | TRBV19 | - | TRBJ1-5
TGTGCCAGCAGCTTAGCTTGGGAGGACAATGAGCAGTTCTTC | CASSLAWEDNEQFF | - | TRBV7-2 | - | TRBJ2-1
TGTGCCAGCAGCCTCCCCCGGGGGGCAGGAGCCGGGGAGCTGTTTTTT | CASSLPRGAGAGELFF | - | TRBV7-2 | few | TRBJ2-2
TGTGCCAGCAGCTTGATAGCGGGGGACAATGAGCAGTTCTTC | CASSLIAGDNEQFF | TRBD2 | TRBV5-4 | - | TRBJ2-1
TGTGCCAGCAGTCTACAGGGATTCTCCTACGAGCAGTACTTC | CASSLQGFSYEQYF | - | TRBV27 | - | TRBJ2-7
TGTGCCAGCAGCGTAGAAGGTCAGGGGGCGGATGGGAACACTGAAGCTTTCTTT | CASSVEGQGADGNTEAFF | TRBD1 | TRBV9 | once | TRBJ1-1
TGCGCCAGCAGCTCCTCCCCGCGTGATAATGAAAAACTGTTTTTT | CASSSSPRDNEKLFF | - | TRBV5-1 | - | TRBJ1-4
TGTGCCTCCTTGTTTAGGGCCCAGAGAGAAGCTTTCTTT | CASLFRAQREAFF | - | TRBV19 | - | TRBJ1-1
TGTGCCACCAGCGCAGACAGGTTGGGCAACACTGAAGCTTTCTTT | CATSADRLGNTEAFF | - | TRBV15 | - | TRBJ1-1
TGCGCCAGCAGCCAGGGTCCCCATAACTCTAACTATGGCTACACCTTC | CASSQGPHNSNYGYTF | - | TRBV4-1 | - | TRBJ1-2
TGTGCCAGCAGTGAAGAGACAGGGGCACGGGAAAAACTGTTTTTT | CASSEETGAREKLFF | TRBD1 | TRBV6-1 | few | TRBJ1-4
TGTGCCTGGAGTGTAGCGGGACTAGATTCCTACAATGAGCAGTTCTTC | CAWSVAGLDSYNEQFF | TRBD2 | TRBV30 | - | TRBJ2-1
TGTGCCAGCAGCGTGACTAACAGGGTTTATGAGCAGTTCTTC | CASSVTNRVYEQFF | - | TRBV9 | few | TRBJ2-1
TGTGCCAGCAGCTTAGAGGGGTTCGGAAACACCATATATTTT | CASSLEGFGNTIYF | - | TRBV7-3 | few | TRBJ1-3
TGTGCCAGCAGCTTAAGTCCCAGAAATTCACCCCTCCACTTT | CASSLSPRNSPLHF | - | TRBV7-9 | - | TRBJ1-6
TGTGCCAGCAGTTACTCGATACGGGGGAAGAACACTGAAGCTTTCTTT | CASSYSIRGKNTEAFF | - | TRBV6-6 | - | TRBJ1-1
TGTGCCAGCAGCTCGTCGACTTTGACCTACTTC | CASSSSTLTYF | - | TRBV5-5 | - | TRBJ2-7
TGTGCCAGCAGCTTTCCACAGGGAGGCGACACCGGGGAGCTGTTTTTT | CASSFPQGGDTGELFF | - | TRBV5-5 | - | TRBJ2-2
TGTGCCATCCGCCGACAGGGGGCCACCGGGGAGCTGTTTTTT | CAIRRQGATGELFF | TRBD1 | TRBV10-3 | medium-sized | TRBJ2-2
TGCGCCAGCAGCTTGGGACAGGGGGCTGTAAACTCCAATGAAAAACTGTTTTTT | CASSLGQGAVNSNEKLFF | TRBD1 | TRBV5-1 | - | TRBJ1-4
TGTGCCAGCAGCCAAGAGGCAGGGAACGGGCTTGAAAAACTGTTTTTT | CASSQEAGNGLEKLFF | - | TRBV4-2 | - | TRBJ1-4
TGTGCCAGCAGTTCCTTAACCGGGGAGCTGTTTTTT | CASSSLTGELFF | - | TRBV27 | - | TRBJ2-2
TGTGCCAGCAGCTTAGAGGGGGCATGGGGGTTGGGCAAAAACATTCAGTACTTC | CASSLEGAWGLGKNIQYF | TRBD1 | TRBV7-2 | - | TRBJ2-4
TGTGCCAGCAGCGTAGGTTCAGGCCGACCCACCTACAATGAGCAGTTCTTC | CASSVGSGRPTYNEQFF | - | TRBV9 | - | TRBJ2-1
TGTGCCAGTACCGACAGGGGTAATGAAAAACTGTTTTTT | CASTDRGNEKLFF | TRBD1 | TRBV19 | - | TRBJ1-4
TGTGCCAGCAGCGTAGGTTACAATGAGCAGTTCTTC | CASSVGYNEQFF | - | TRBV9 | - | TRBJ2-1
TGTGCCAGCAAGGAGTCAGGCTACACCTTC | CASKESGYTF | - | TRBV5-8 | large | TRBJ1-2
TGTGCCAGCAGCCGAACCGGGACAGGACTACAAGGACATGGCTACACCTTC | CASSRTGTGLQGHGYTF | TRBD1 | TRBV9 | - | TRBJ1-2
TGTGCCAGCAGCGGATACCGGGACAGACGAAACTATGGCTACACCTTC | CASSGYRDRRNYGYTF | TRBD1 | TRBV9 | - | TRBJ1-2